This is a list of T cell receptor beta chains from one sample in a study of T cell responses to AZD1222 COVID-19 vaccine. Data came from immunoSEQ multiplex PCR; TCRdb stores just in-frame clones and leaves some out. The sample holds over 45,000 clones, about 89% seen once. The sequences come from peripheral blood, collected 28 days after the second AZD1222 dose. These receptors all come from an adult who received the AZD1222 COVID-19 vaccine. Both conserved end residues are trimmed from each CDR3. Not all rows give a size; the values are once, few, many and, for expanded clones, a class.

v_gene,j_gene,abundance,CDR3aa
TRBV19,TRBJ2-2,NA,ASSGGSGTINTGELF
TRBV5-1,TRBJ2-7,few,ASSLGQANIYEQY
TRBV11-1,TRBJ2-2,NA,ASSYRQGARTGELF
TRBV18,TRBJ1-1,NA,ASSPRQGPGQGSEAF
TRBV27,TRBJ1-1,NA,ASSLSTGIEAF
TRBV6-4,TRBJ2-2,NA,ASSAGDRSTGELF
TRBV4-1,TRBJ2-7,few,ASSLPTSGRYEQY
TRBV6-2/TRBV6-3,TRBJ2-5,NA,ASSLQRQETQY
TRBV9,TRBJ1-1,NA,ASSVGPGDTEAF
TRBV19,TRBJ2-3,NA,ASSATSAASTDTQY
TRBV2,TRBJ2-1,NA,ASSGGLAGGEQF
TRBV5-4,TRBJ2-1,NA,ASSLGGSGRYYNEQF
TRBV28,TRBJ1-5,NA,ASSVNQPQH
TRBV16,TRBJ2-1,NA,ASSPPPGLGNEQF
TRBV14,TRBJ2-1,NA,ASSASGRGFAEQF
TRBV21-1,TRBJ1-5,NA,ASSKYRDSSNQPQH
TRBV4-2,TRBJ2-5,NA,ASSQEGSGSSETQY
TRBV20-1,TRBJ1-4,NA,SASTEKLF
TRBV28,TRBJ1-5,NA,ASSPVSRPQH
TRBV5-1,TRBJ2-1,NA,ASSLFGQGASYNEQF
TRBV2,TRBJ2-6,NA,ASSTTGLSGANVLT
TRBV5-1,TRBJ2-2,NA,ASSRLAGGTNTGELF
TRBV5-8,TRBJ2-7,NA,ASSLGADSASSYEQY
TRBV5-8,TRBJ2-7,NA,ATYYRGPKGHEQY
TRBV9,TRBJ2-3,NA,ASSARSGGAGDTQY
TRBV29-1,TRBJ1-1,NA,SVTPKGAMGTEAF
TRBV3-1/TRBV3-2,TRBJ2-2,once,ASSSPPGPNTGELF
TRBV5-1,TRBJ2-5,NA,ASKRSPGTTETQY
TRBV6-2/TRBV6-3,TRBJ2-3,NA,ASSYYGTSGVSGTDTQY
TRBV18,TRBJ2-3,once,ASSPLRTGKGLSTDTQY
TRBV18,TRBJ2-1,NA,ASSRNSDNNEQF
TRBV5-1,TRBJ2-2,once,ATSRNRNTGELF
TRBV18,TRBJ2-1,NA,ASSPPTIYNEQF
TRBV9,TRBJ2-5,NA,ASSGAGQETQY
TRBV5-1,TRBJ2-5,NA,ASSLTGRRDRTQY
TRBV29-1,TRBJ1-3,once,SVAGQGFGNTIY
TRBV4-1,TRBJ1-2,NA,ASSPGTVSYGYT
TRBV10-3,TRBJ1-5,NA,AISESTIGSNQPQH
TRBV7-2,TRBJ2-7,NA,ASSLVLGEQY
TRBV7-2,TRBJ1-1,NA,ASSWTGGGYTEAF
TRBV20-1,TRBJ1-2,NA,SAPGVYGYT
TRBV6-2/TRBV6-3,TRBJ2-3,NA,ASSYSTQGADTQY
TRBV24-1,TRBJ2-7,NA,ATSDSARKIYEQY
TRBV11-2,TRBJ2-7,NA,ASAGFVSDRGSSYEQY
TRBV9,TRBJ2-3,NA,ASSVFYGLPRQELQVGCTDTQY
TRBV6-5,TRBJ2-2,NA,ANSAGDGPGELF
TRBV2,TRBJ2-7,NA,ASSDRLGPYEQY
TRBV2,TRBJ1-5,NA,ASSRDASNQPQH
TRBV5-8,TRBJ1-2,once,ASSTGPGTEGFYGYT
TRBV9,TRBJ1-5,NA,ASSRNQGRSDHSNQPQH
TRBV3-1/TRBV3-2,TRBJ2-3,NA,ASSNRPGDTQY
TRBV19,TRBJ2-5,NA,ASTTGGLGETQY
TRBV3-1/TRBV3-2,TRBJ2-3,NA,ASSQGGNRGADTQY
TRBV10-3,TRBJ2-3,few,AISASGSTDTQY
TRBV28,TRBJ2-6,NA,ASSSSGANVLT
TRBV19,TRBJ1-2,few,AYLRVVANYGYT
TRBV6-4,TRBJ1-1,medium-sized,ASSAQGGEGAEAF
TRBV3-1/TRBV3-2,TRBJ1-6,NA,ASTRGARNSPLH